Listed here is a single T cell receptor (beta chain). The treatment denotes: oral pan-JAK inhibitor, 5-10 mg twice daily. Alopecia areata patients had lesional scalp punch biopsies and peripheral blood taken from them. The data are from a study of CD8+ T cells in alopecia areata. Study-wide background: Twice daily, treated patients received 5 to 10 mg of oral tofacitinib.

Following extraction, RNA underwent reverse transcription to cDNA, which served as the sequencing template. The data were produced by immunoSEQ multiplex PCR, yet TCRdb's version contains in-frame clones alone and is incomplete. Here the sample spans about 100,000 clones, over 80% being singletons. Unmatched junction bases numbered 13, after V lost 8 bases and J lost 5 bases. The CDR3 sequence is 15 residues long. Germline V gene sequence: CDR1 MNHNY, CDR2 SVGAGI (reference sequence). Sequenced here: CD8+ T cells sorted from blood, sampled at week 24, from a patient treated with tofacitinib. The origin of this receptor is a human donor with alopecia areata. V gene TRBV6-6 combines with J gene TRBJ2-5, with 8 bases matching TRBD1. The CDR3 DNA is TGTGCCAGCGCTATCCTTGGGGCAGGGGGCGAGACCCAGTACTTC. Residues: CASAILGAGGETQYF.